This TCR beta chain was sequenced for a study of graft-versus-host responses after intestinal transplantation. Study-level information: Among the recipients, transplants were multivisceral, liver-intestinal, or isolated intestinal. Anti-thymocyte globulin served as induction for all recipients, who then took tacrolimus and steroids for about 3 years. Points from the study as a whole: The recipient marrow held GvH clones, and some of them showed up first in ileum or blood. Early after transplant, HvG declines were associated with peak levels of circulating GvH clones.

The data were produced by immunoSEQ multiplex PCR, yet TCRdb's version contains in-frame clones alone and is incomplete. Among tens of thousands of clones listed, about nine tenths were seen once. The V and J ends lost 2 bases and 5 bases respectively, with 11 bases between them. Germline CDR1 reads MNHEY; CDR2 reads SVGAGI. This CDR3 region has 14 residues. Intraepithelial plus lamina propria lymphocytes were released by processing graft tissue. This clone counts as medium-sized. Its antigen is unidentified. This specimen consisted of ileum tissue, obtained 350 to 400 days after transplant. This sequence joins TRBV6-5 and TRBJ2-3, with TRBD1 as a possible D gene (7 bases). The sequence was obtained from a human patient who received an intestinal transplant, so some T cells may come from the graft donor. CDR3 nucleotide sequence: TGTGCCAGCAGTTACAACAGGGGAGGAGATACGCAGTATTTT. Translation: CASSYNRGGDTQYF.